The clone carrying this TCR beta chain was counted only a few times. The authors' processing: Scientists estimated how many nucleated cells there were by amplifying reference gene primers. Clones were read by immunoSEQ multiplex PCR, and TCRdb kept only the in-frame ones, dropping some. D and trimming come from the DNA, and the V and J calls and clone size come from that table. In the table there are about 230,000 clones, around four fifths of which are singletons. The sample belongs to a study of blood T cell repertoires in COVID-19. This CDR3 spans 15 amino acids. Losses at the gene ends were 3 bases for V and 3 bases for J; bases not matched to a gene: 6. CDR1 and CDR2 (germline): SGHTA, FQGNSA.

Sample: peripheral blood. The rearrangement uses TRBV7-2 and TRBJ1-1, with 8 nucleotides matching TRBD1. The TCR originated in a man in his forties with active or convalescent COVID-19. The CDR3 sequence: CASSFRQGWYTEAFF. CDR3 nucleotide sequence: TGTGCCAGCAGCTTCCGACAGGGGTGGTACACTGAAGCTTTCTTT.